This T cell receptor beta chain originates from a study of cytomegalovirus exposure and HLA in healthy donors. Points from the study as a whole: Overall, roughly 160 TCR beta chains were annotated as cytomegalovirus-associated. The authors excluded some V segments, including TRBV6-2 and TRBV6-3, as indistinguishable. An analysis that was carried out later associated 16,000 or so TCR beta sequences with HLA alleles at 0.05 false discovery rate. A missense DCLRE1C variant was associated with V- and J-gene trimming of TCR beta chains in a later analysis, and an independent cohort replicated the association.

PCR was performed using 60 Vbeta and 13 Jbeta primers. TCRdb's copy holds only in-frame clones and misses some; the assay was immunoSEQ multiplex PCR. Of fewer than 250,000 clones listed, 79% are singletons. On this clone itself: The antigen is not known.

CDR1 SGHAT and CDR2 FQNNGV come from the germline V gene. CDR3 length equals 13 residues. V gave up 5 bases and J gave up 5 bases, with 13 bases separating them. The specimen sequenced was PBMCs. The source is a young woman in good health and CMV-seronegative. This sequence joins TRBV11-2 and TRBJ2-7; unclear D gene. Here the CDR3 reads CASSHQLYHEQYF. The CDR3 DNA reads TGTGCCAGCAGCCACCAGTTGTACCACGAGCAGTACTTC.